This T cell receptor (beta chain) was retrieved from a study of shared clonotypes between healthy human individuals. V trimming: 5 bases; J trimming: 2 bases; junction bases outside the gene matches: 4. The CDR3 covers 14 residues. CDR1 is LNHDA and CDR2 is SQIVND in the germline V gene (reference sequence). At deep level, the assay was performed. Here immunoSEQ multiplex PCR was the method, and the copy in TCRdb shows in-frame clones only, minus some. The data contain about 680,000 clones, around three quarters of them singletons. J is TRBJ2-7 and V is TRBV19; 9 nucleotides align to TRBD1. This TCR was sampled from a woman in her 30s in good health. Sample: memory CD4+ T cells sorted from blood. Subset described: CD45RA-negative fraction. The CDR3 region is CASSLDRGTYEQYF. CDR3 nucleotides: TGTGCCAGTAGTCTCGACAGGGGGACCTACGAGCAGTACTTC.